A single sample is the source of the 10 T cell receptor beta chains below, sequenced in a study of T cell changes during pregnancy in multiple sclerosis (dated by TCRdb to 2018 to 2020). Library construction relied on the immunoSEQ multiplex PCR assay. The table was pulled from immuneACCESS by TCRdb, which kept in-frame rearrangements only. Such tables lose some clones; where checked, under half of the loss comes from unresolved V genes, and the rest has no known cause. The sample yields just under 70,000 clones; roughly nine tenths were counted once. The ten largest make up more than 0.75% of the sample. The sequencing used peripheral blood, collected in the second trimester of pregnancy. The receptor source for this set is a female donor with multiple sclerosis, enrolled in a pregnancy study.

This clone appeared a few times. Other nucleotide sequences from this sample produce the same CDR3. This chain joins TRBV5-4 and TRBJ1-1; perhaps TRBD1 as D (5 bases). The V end lost 5 bases, the J end lost 4 bases, and 9 bases lay between the germline ends. The CDR3 is 12 residues long. Per germline, CDR1 SGHNT and CDR2 YYREEE (reference sequence). CDR3 nucleotides: TGTGCCAGCAGTCCCCAGGGCACTGAAGCTTTCTTT. Its translation is CASSPQGTEAFF.

In this sample, this clone turned up once. CDR3: CASSKGGGGTEAFF. CDR3 nucleotide sequence: TGTGCCAGTAGTAAAGGGGGGGGTGGCACTGAAGCTTTCTTT. The rearrangement uses TRBV19 and TRBJ1-1; D perhaps matches TRBD1 (6 bases). The germline CDR1 and CDR2 sequences are LNHDA and SQIVND (reference sequence). The CDR3 consists of 14 residues. V was shortened by 4 bases and J by 4 bases, with 13 bases between the two germline ends. Based on the CDR3 plus reference TRBV19 and TRBJ1-1, the full variable domain is DGGITQSPKYLFRKEGQNVTLSCEQNLNHDAMYWYRQDPGQGLRLIYYSQIVNDFQKGDIAEGYSVSREKKESFPLTVTSAQKNPTAFYLCASSKGGGGTEAFFGQGTRLTVV.

The rearrangement joins TRBV6-5 to TRBJ1-2, with D possibly TRBD1 on 6 matching bases. The V end was cut by 7 bases, the J end by 4 bases, with 13 bases between. The CDR3 has 13 amino acids. In germline, CDR1 is MNHEY, CDR2 SVGAGI. CDR3 coding DNA: TGTGCCAGCACCAAGACAGGATTCTATGGCTACACCTTC. Protein sequence: CASTKTGFYGYTF.

V is TRBV11-1 and J is TRBJ1-4, with D possibly TRBD1 on 5 matching bases. The CDR3 has 18 residues. Trimming cost V 2 bases and J 7 bases, with 23 bases left between them. Germline lookup yields CDR1 SGHAT and CDR2 FQDESV (reference sequence). The chain's CDR3 is CASSLSPTKRQSGEKLFF. The CDR3, as DNA: TGTGCCAGCAGCTTATCACCGACAAAACGACAGTCAGGTGAAAAACTGTTTTTT.

V is TRBV6-5 and J is TRBJ1-2, with a possible D match to TRBD1 (5 bases). CDR1 MNHEY and CDR2 SVGAGI come from the germline V gene. The CDR3 spans 16 residues. V was cut by 2 bases and J by 2 bases, with 15 bases left in between. The CDR3 loop reads CASSYEARALNYGYTF. Written as DNA, the CDR3 is TGTGCCAGCAGTTACGAGGCCAGGGCTTTGAACTATGGCTACACCTTC.

This chain uses TRBV5-6 with TRBJ1-1, with a tentative D call TRBD1 (5 bases). Trimming shortened V by 5 bases and J by 2 bases, and 10 bases separated the two germline ends. The CDR3 runs to 13 residues. CDR1 and CDR2 (germline): SGHDT, YYEEEE. The CDR3 sequence: CASSWGPNTEAFF. For the CDR3, the DNA is TGTGCCAGCAGTTGGGGCCCCAACACTGAAGCTTTCTTT.

The chain combines TRBV7-2 with TRBJ1-3; a weak D match, TRBD1 (6 bases). This CDR3 has 17 amino acids. The ends were cut back, 2 bases at V and 0 bases at J, with 14 bases in the middle. Germline V gene data show CDR1 as SGHTA and CDR2 as FQGNSA. The CDR3 DNA sequence: TGTGCCAGCAGCTTAAGGGCGGGGGGCGTCTCTGGAAACACCATATATTTT. This encodes CASSLRAGGVSGNTIYF.

V is TRBV29-1 and J is TRBJ1-2; D may be TRBD1 (6 bases). Trimming pared 7 bases from V and 5 bases from J, leaving 23 bases between. Germline V CDR1 and CDR2: SQVTM, ANQGSEA. This CDR3 comprises 15 residues. This CDR3 is CSAGSTGKPKYGYTF. Here the CDR3 DNA reads TGCAGCGCAGGATCCACAGGGAAGCCGAAATATGGCTACACCTTC.

In this sample, this clone turned up once. The chain carries TRBV7-9 and TRBJ1-1, with 7 bases matching TRBD1. The CDR3 has 17 residues. The junction had 10 bases not matched to a gene; V was cut back by 3 bases and J by 0 bases. The germline V gene encodes CDR1 SEHNR and CDR2 FQNEAQ (reference sequence). The CDR3 here is CASSFPPGTVLNTEAFF. As DNA, the CDR3 is TGTGCCAGCAGCTTCCCTCCGGGGACAGTTCTGAACACTGAAGCTTTCTTT.

The chain recombines TRBV10-2 with TRBJ2-6; 8 bases fit TRBD1. The CDR3 extends over 17 amino acids. CDR1 is WSHSY and CDR2 is SAAADI in the germline V gene. V was pared by 7 bases and J by 0 bases, with 8 bases of the junction left unmatched. CDR3: CASTRTGLISGANVLTF. The CDR3 bases are TGCGCCAGCACCCGGACAGGGTTGATCTCTGGGGCCAACGTCCTGACTTTC.